The 5 T cell receptor beta chains below were found in one sample sequenced in a study of T cells in Graves' hyperthyroidism and ophthalmopathy. The CDR3 regions of TCR beta were amplified from RNA transcripts. The TCR CDR3 was amplified in a first-round RT-PCR using the HTBI primer set. TCRdb reprocessed the multiplex PCR reads via MiXCR and lists one record per CDR3 protein. Of about 420,000 distinct CDR3 sequences detected, roughly 14% appear once; the ten largest clones hold 12% to 15%. The sample consisted of blood. All receptors come from a woman between 18 and 29 years old with Graves' hyperthyroidism.

This clonotype has ten or more counts. The DNA of the CDR3 is TGTGCCAGCAGCTCAGCAGGACTAGCGGGGAGGCCGATTACCTACGAGCAGTACTTC. Protein: CASSSAGLAGRPITYEQYF. The gene calls are TRBV12-3 or TRBV12-4 and TRBJ2-7; 12 bases map to TRBD2. The CDR3 is made up of 19 amino acids. The J segment lost 2 bases and the V segment lost 6 bases, leaving 17 bases of the junction unmatched.

This clonotype has a count of ten or more. The rearrangement uses TRBV18 and TRBJ1-1, with D uncertain. The CDR3 totals 13 residues. Trimming removed 7 bases from V and 0 bases from J, with 9 bases in between. CDR1 and CDR2 from the germline V gene are KGHSH and LQKENI. The CDR3 is CASYERVNTEAFF. The CDR3, as DNA: TGTGCCAGCTACGAAAGGGTGAACACTGAAGCTTTCTTT.

In regard to this clonotype: With a much larger clone just one base away, this may be a read error. The rearrangement uses TRBV6-1 and TRBJ2-1; 16 bases map to TRBD2. The germline CDR1 and CDR2 sequences are MNHNS and SASEGT. The CDR3 spans 15 residues. CDR3 DNA sequence: TGTGCCAGCAGGGGACTAGCGGGAGGGAACAATGGGCAGTTCTTC. This sequence encodes CASRGLAGGNNGQFF.

The genes are TRBV20-1 and TRBJ2-7; possibly TRBD2 for D (5 bases). The CDR3 sequence is 14 residues long. Looked up from germline, CDR1 is DFQATT and CDR2 is SNEGSKA (reference sequence). The V end lost 4 bases, the J end lost 2 bases, and 15 bases lay between the germline ends. The CDR3 region has the DNA TGCAGTGCTATGTCTCGAGGGTCTGCCTACGAGCAGTACTTC. This sequence encodes CSAMSRGSAYEQYF.

This clonotype was observed a few times. The chain links TRBV12-3 or TRBV12-4 to TRBJ1-1, with D possibly being TRBD1 (5 bases). This CDR3 contains 15 residues. Trimming pared 6 bases from V and 7 bases from J, leaving 21 bases between. The CDR3 nucleotides read TGTGCCAGCAGGGGACGGGATGGGGGTGGGGTTGAAGCTTTCTTT. Translation gives CASRGRDGGGVEAFF.